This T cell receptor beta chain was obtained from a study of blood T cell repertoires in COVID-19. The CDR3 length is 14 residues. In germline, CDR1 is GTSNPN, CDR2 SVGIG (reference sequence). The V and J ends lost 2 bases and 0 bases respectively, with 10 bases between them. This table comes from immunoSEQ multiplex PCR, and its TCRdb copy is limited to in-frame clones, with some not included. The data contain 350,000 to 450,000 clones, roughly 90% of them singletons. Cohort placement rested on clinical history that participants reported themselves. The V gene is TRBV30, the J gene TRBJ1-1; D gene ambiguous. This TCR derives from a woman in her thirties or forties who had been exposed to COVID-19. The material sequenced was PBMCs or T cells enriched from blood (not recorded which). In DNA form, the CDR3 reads TGTGCCTGGAGTTCCCGGGGATTGAACACTGAAGCTTTCTTT. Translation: CAWSSRGLNTEAFF.